Shown below are 10 T cell receptor beta chains from a single sample sequenced in a study of identical twins. TCRdb reanalysed the 5' RACE reads using MiXCR and keeps one entry per CDR3 protein. Of hundreds of thousands of distinct CDR3 sequences listed, 9% to 15% are singletons. The same sample was also used in a study of yellow fever vaccine responses in identical twins.

The sample taken for sequencing was PBMCs. These receptors all stem from a woman aged 18-30 years in good health.

This chain links TRBV9 with TRBJ2-5, with 11 bases fitting TRBD2. Germline lookup yields CDR1 SGDLS and CDR2 YYNGEE. The V segment lost 4 bases and the J segment 7 bases; nucleotides outside the gene matches: 12. The CDR3 consists of 16 residues. CDR3: CASSTNSGRASSTQYF. DNA of the CDR3: TGTGCCAGCAGCACCAATAGCGGGAGGGCCTCGTCGACCCAGTACTTC.

The gene calls are TRBV3-1 and TRBJ1-5, with D unclear. V was shortened by 1 base and J by 3 bases, with 16 bases between the two germline ends. This CDR3 is built from 17 residues. CDR1 is LGHDT, CDR2 YNNKEL, per germline (reference sequence). CDR3 protein: CASSQGREKGNNQPQHF. CDR3 nucleotides: TGTGCCAGCAGCCAAGGAAGAGAGAAAGGGAACAATCAGCCCCAGCATTTT.

This clonotype was observed a few times. The chain joins TRBV20-1 to TRBJ1-2; D is unresolved. There are 14 residues in the CDR3. Germline assignment: CDR1 DFQATT and CDR2 SNEGSKA (reference sequence). V gave up 3 bases and J gave up 4 bases, with 15 bases separating them. The CDR3 here is CSARAFDTPYGYTF. CDR3 coding DNA: TGCAGTGCTAGGGCTTTTGACACGCCCTATGGCTACACCTTC.

This clonotype was observed a few times. V gene TRBV10-3 combines with J gene TRBJ2-2; 8 nucleotides align to TRBD2. Trimming at V came to 3 bases and at J to 5 bases, leaving 14 bases not matched to a gene. The V gene's germline CDR1 is ENHRY and CDR2 SYGVKD. The CDR3 sequence is 18 residues long. For the CDR3, the DNA is TGTGCCATCAGTGAACTGGAGGTTGGAGCGGGGGTTACCGGGGAGCTGTTTTTT. This translates into CAISELEVGAGVTGELFF.

The chain has TRBV15 and TRBJ2-3, with TRBD2 matching over 13 bases. The junction had 4 bases not matched to a gene; V was cut back by 1 base and J by 6 bases. Germline V gene lookup returns CDR1 LNHNV and CDR2 YYDKDF (reference sequence). The CDR3 contains 16 residues. This CDR3 is CATSRVRTSGSDTQYF. In DNA, the CDR3 is TGTGCCACCAGCAGAGTTAGGACTAGCGGGAGTGATACGCAGTATTTT.

This clonotype appeared a few times. V usage is TRBV20-1 and J usage is TRBJ2-3, with 13 nucleotides matching TRBD2. CDR3 size: 15 residues. V shed 6 bases, J shed 4 bases, and the junction held 7 bases outside the gene matches. In germline, CDR1 is DFQATT, CDR2 SNEGSKA (reference sequence). The CDR3 region has the DNA TGCAGTGCCCCCGGACTAGCGGGAGTAGCAGATACGCAGTATTTT. It translates to CSAPGLAGVADTQYF.

The V and J genes are TRBV6-5 and TRBJ2-4; either TRBD1 or TRBD2 may fit D (6 bases each). Looked up from germline, CDR1 is MNHEY and CDR2 is SVGAGI. With 0 bases removed from V and 3 bases from J, the gap between germline ends came to 15 bases. This CDR3 has 17 residues. The CDR3 DNA follows: TGTGCCAGCAGTTACTCGAGCGCGGAGGGGGGCAAAAACATTCAGTACTTC. Translation: CASSYSSAEGGKNIQYF.

The V and J genes are TRBV20-1 and TRBJ2-1, with D perhaps assigned TRBD1 or TRBD2 (5 bases each). V shed 6 bases and J shed 0 bases, with 12 bases lying between them. Germline V gives CDR1 DFQATT, CDR2 SNEGSKA (reference sequence). The CDR3 sequence is 14 residues long. CDR3 residues: CSARDESSYNEQFF. The CDR3 nucleotides read TGCAGTGCCCGGGACGAGAGCTCCTACAATGAGCAGTTCTTC.

This chain links TRBV12-3 or TRBV12-4 with TRBJ2-5; D is unresolved. The CDR3 covers 12 residues. Trimming removed 1 base from V and 5 bases from J, with 5 bases in between. The CDR3 region is CASSLDWETQYF. The CDR3 nucleotides are TGTGCCAGCAGTTTAGATTGGGAGACCCAGTACTTC.

The rearrangement joins TRBV2 to TRBJ2-1; 7 bases match TRBD2. Germline values: CDR1 SNHLY, CDR2 FYNNEI. Germline trimming cut 8 bases from V and 7 bases from J; bases unmatched to any gene: 17. The CDR3 extends over 16 amino acids. Written as DNA, the CDR3 is TGTGCCAGCCATGACCCGACTAGCCGTAGGACGAATGAGCAGTTCTTC. It is translated as CASHDPTSRRTNEQFF.